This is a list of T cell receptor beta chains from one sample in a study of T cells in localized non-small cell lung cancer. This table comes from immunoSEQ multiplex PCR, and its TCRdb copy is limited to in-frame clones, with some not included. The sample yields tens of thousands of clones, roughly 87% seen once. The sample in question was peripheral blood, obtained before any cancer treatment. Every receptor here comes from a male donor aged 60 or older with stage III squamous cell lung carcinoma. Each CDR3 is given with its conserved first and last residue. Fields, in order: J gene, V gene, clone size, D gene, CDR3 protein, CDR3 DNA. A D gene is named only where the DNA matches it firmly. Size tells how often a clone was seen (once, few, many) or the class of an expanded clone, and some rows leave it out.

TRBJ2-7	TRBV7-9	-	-	CASSLEGSHEQYF	TGTGCCAGCAGCTTAGAGGGTTCCCACGAGCAGTACTTC
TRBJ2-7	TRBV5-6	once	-	CASSLDDYEQYF	TGTGCCAGCAGCTTGGACGACTACGAGCAGTACTTC
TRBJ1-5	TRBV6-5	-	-	CASSYSKGGRNQPQHF	TGTGCCAGCAGTTACTCGAAGGGGGGGCGCAATCAGCCCCAGCATTTT
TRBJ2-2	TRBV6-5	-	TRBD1	CASKDRVNTGELFF	TGTGCCAGCAAGGACAGGGTTAACACCGGGGAGCTGTTTTTT
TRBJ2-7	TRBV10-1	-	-	CASSENLGYEQYF	TGCGCCAGCAGTGAGAACCTGGGTTACGAGCAGTACTTC
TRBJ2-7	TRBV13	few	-	CASSLKAGYEQYF	TGTGCCAGCAGCTTAAAGGCGGGCTACGAGCAGTACTTC
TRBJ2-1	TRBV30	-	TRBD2	CAWSTGLAGVHEQFF	TGTGCCTGGAGTACCGGACTAGCGGGAGTCCATGAGCAGTTCTTC
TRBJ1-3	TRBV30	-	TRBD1	CAWSVGTGGNTIYF	TGTGCCTGGAGTGTAGGGACAGGGGGAAACACCATATATTTT
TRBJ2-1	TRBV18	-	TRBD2	CASSPAGGRANNEQFF	TGTGCCAGCTCACCCGCTGGCGGGAGGGCCAACAATGAGCAGTTCTTC
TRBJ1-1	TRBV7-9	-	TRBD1	CASSRTGAVNTEAFF	TGTGCCAGCAGCCGGACAGGCGCCGTGAACACTGAAGCTTTCTTT
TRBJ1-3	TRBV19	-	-	CASTTANTIYF	TGTGCCAGTACGACAGCCAACACCATATATTTT
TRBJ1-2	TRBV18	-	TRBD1	CASSPGQGYGGYTF	TGTGCCAGCTCACCAGGACAGGGATACGGTGGCTACACCTTC
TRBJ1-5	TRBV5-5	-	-	CASSIDKNSNQPQHF	TGTGCCAGCAGCATTGACAAAAATAGCAATCAGCCCCAGCATTTT
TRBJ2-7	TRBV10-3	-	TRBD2	CAISESASGSSYEQYF	TGTGCCATCAGTGAGTCGGCTAGCGGTAGCTCCTACGAGCAGTACTTC
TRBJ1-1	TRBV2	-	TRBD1	CASSVEQGIDTEAFF	TGTGCCAGCAGTGTCGAACAGGGGATCGACACTGAAGCTTTCTTT
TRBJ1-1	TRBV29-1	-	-	CSVGGGTEAFF	TGCAGCGTTGGGGGGGGAACTGAAGCTTTCTTT
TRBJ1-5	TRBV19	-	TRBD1	CASSMGQGAYGNQPQHF	TGTGCCAGTAGTATGGGACAGGGGGCATATGGCAATCAGCCCCAGCATTTT
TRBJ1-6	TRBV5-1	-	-	CASSFRGGSDSPLHF	TGCGCCAGCAGCTTCAGGGGTGGGTCGGATTCACCCCTCCACTTT
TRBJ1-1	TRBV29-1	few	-	CSVLPQGTGWLNTEAFF	TGCAGCGTCCTTCCTCAGGGGACTGGTTGGTTGAACACTGAAGCTTTCTTT
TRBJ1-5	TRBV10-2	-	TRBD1	CASSTGEEVQPQHF	TGCGCCAGCAGTACAGGGGAAGAGGTTCAGCCCCAGCATTTT
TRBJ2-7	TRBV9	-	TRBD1	CASSGGTAYEQYF	TGTGCCAGCAGCGGAGGGACAGCTTACGAGCAGTACTTC
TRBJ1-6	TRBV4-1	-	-	CASSQVPGTDSPLHF	TGCGCCAGCAGCCAAGTTCCTGGGACGGATTCACCCCTCCACTTT
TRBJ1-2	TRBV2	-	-	CASSAGTTYGYTF	TGTGCCAGCAGCGCTGGGACAACCTATGGCTACACCTTC
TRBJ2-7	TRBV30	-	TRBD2	CAWSVRHRGAGDYEQYF	TGTGCCTGGAGTGTACGCCACAGAGGAGCGGGGGATTACGAGCAGTACTTC
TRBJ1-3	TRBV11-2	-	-	CASSLEGTGNTIYF	TGTGCCAGCAGCTTAGAAGGGACTGGAAACACCATATATTTT
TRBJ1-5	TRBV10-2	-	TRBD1	CASSSDRDRQPQHF	TGCGCCAGCAGCTCCGACAGGGATCGACAGCCCCAGCATTTT
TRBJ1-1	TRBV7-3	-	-	CASSLSGRTEAFF	TGTGCCAGCAGCTTATCTGGGAGGACTGAAGCTTTCTTT
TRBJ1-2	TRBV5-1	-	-	CASSLDSGDRGYTF	TGCGCCAGCAGCTTGGATTCAGGGGATCGAGGCTACACCTTC
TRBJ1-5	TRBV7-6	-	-	CASSLVAGISNQPQHF	TGTGCCAGCAGCTTAGTCGCAGGGATCAGCAATCAGCCCCAGCATTTT
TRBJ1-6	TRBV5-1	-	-	CASSLGSGSNSPLHF	TGCGCCAGCAGCTTGGGGTCAGGGAGTAATTCACCCCTCCACTTT
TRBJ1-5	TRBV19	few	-	CASSISLRGNQPQHF	TGTGCCAGTAGTATATCACTACGAGGCAATCAGCCCCAGCATTTT
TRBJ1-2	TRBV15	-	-	CATSRDEIDHYGYTF	TGTGCCACCAGCAGAGATGAGATAGATCACTATGGCTACACCTTC
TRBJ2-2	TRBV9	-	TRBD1	CASSVRRDRSNTGELFF	TGTGCCAGCAGCGTAAGAAGGGACAGGTCGAACACCGGGGAGCTGTTTTTT
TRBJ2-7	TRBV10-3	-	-	CAISAVSSDEQYF	TGTGCCATCAGTGCTGTGTCGTCTGACGAGCAGTACTTC
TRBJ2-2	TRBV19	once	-	CASSKRGGSTGELFF	TGTGCCAGTAGTAAGAGGGGGGGCTCCACCGGGGAGCTGTTTTTT
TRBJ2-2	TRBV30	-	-	CAWSVRGIGELFF	TGTGCCTGGAGTGTACGAGGGATCGGGGAGCTGTTTTTT
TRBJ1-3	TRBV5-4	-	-	CASSLVGGNTIYF	TGTGCCAGCAGCTTGGTGGGAGGAAACACCATATATTTT
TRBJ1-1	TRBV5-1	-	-	CASSAVSLWDTEAFF	TGCGCCAGCAGCGCAGTAAGCCTGTGGGACACTGAAGCTTTCTTT
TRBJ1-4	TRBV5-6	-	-	CASSLVALGTGNEKLFF	TGTGCCAGCAGCTTGGTGGCCCTTGGGACCGGTAATGAAAAACTGTTTTTT